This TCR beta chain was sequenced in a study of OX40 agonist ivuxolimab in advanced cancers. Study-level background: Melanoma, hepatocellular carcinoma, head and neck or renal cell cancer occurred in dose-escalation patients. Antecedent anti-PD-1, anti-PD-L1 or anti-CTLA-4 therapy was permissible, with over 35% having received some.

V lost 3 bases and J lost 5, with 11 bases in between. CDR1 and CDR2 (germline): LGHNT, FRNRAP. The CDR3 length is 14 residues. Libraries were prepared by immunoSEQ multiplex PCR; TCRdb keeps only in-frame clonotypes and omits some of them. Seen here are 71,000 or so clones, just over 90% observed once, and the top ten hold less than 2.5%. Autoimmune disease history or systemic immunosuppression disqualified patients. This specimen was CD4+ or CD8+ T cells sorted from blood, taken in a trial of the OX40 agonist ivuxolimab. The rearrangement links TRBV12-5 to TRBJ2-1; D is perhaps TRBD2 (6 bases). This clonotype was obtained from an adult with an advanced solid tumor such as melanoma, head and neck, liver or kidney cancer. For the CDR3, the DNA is TGTGCTAGTGGTTTTCAGGGAGGTGACAATGAGCAGTTCTTC. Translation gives CASGFQGGDNEQFF.